Given below is one T cell receptor beta chain in context. This record belongs to a study of blood T cell repertoires in COVID-19. Overall study: COVID-19 samples from acute and convalescent phases originated in the United States, Italy and Spain. From T cells, B-cell-depleted T cells, or PBMCs came the material, which was cDNA or gDNA.

The germline V gene encodes CDR1 SGHTA and CDR2 FQGNSA. V was clipped by 5 bases and J by 1 base; unmatched bases: 4. The CDR3 spans 15 residues. Study processing details: Cell counts per sample came from amplifying reference gene primers. Profiling relied on immunoSEQ multiplex PCR, and the TCRdb table lists in-frame clones only, not all of them. Clone size and V and J calls were adopted from that table, with D and trimming inferred from the DNA. Of 120,000 to 150,000 clones in the sample, more than 75% were seen once. This chain uses TRBV7-2 with TRBJ2-5; TRBD2 aligns across 10 bases. Sequenced: peripheral blood. This clonotype was obtained from a man aged 45-65 years who had recovered from COVID-19. CDR3 sequence reads: CASSRTSGTQETQYF. In nucleotides, the CDR3 is TGTGCCAGCAGCCGGACTAGCGGTACCCAAGAGACCCAGTACTTC.